Listed below are T cell receptor beta chains from one sample, sequenced in a study of blood T cell repertoires in COVID-19. The data were produced by immunoSEQ multiplex PCR, yet TCRdb's version contains in-frame clones alone and is incomplete. The sample has around 130,000 clones, around 80% seen once; the top ten hold more than 2%. The sequencing sample was made of PBMCs or T cells enriched from blood (not recorded which). The receptors originated from a man aged 35 to 55 with acute COVID-19. CDR3s include the opening cysteine and the closing phenylalanine or tryptophan. D genes are given only for firm matches. Not every row has a clone size; where given, it reads once, few, many or a size class.

d_call	cdr3_length	v_call	clone_size	j_call	cdr3_nt	cdr3_aa
.	14	TRBV18	.	TRBJ2-7	TGTGCCAGCTCACACCCTATCGGGGCCTACGAGCAGTACTTC	CASSHPIGAYEQYF
.	13	TRBV5-1	.	TRBJ2-1	TGCGCCAGCAGCTCCAGACAGTCCGATGAGCAGTTCTTC	CASSSRQSDEQFF
.	14	TRBV6-5	.	TRBJ2-3	TGTGCCAGCAGTTATAACCAGGGCACAGATACGCAGTATTTT	CASSYNQGTDTQYF
.	13	TRBV29-1	.	TRBJ1-1	TGCAGCGTTGCGACTACATTGAACACTGAAGCTTTCTTT	CSVATTLNTEAFF
TRBD1	15	TRBV5-5	.	TRBJ2-7	TGTGCCAGCAGCTCAACGGGACAGCAAACTTACGAGCAGTACTTC	CASSSTGQQTYEQYF
.	16	TRBV19	.	TRBJ1-5	TGTGCCAGTAGTATCCGAGGGCTGGCCCTCAATCAGCCCCAGCATTTT	CASSIRGLALNQPQHF
TRBD2	15	TRBV6-5	.	TRBJ2-1	TGTGCCAGCAGCTGGATGGGACTAACCTACAATGAGCAGTTCTTC	CASSWMGLTYNEQFF
.	12	TRBV19	.	TRBJ1-6	TGTGCTTCATGGGGGGGTAGTTCACCCCTCCACTTT	CASWGGSSPLHF
.	14	TRBV5-5	.	TRBJ2-5	TGTGCCAGCAGCTTGGCAGGTGGAGGGGAGACCCAGTACTTC	CASSLAGGGETQYF
TRBD1	18	TRBV2	.	TRBJ1-3	TGCGCCAGCAGTGATGTAGGGGGCGAGTTGACATCTGGAAACACCATATATTTT	CASSDVGGELTSGNTIYF
.	15	TRBV5-8	.	TRBJ2-7	TGTGCCAGCAGCTTGGAACCAGTCGTCTCCTACGAGCAGTACTTC	CASSLEPVVSYEQYF
.	12	TRBV6-5	.	TRBJ1-1	TGTGCCAGCACCTTTACAGGGACTGAAGCTTTCTTT	CASTFTGTEAFF
TRBD1	12	TRBV30	once	TRBJ2-7	TGTGCCTGGGAAGGACAGGGATCGGGGCAGTACTTC	CAWEGQGSGQYF
TRBD2	15	TRBV19	.	TRBJ2-5	TGTGCCAGTAGTATTATAACTAGCGGGAGATGGACCCAGTACTTC	CASSIITSGRWTQYF
.	15	TRBV6-2/TRBV6-3	.	TRBJ2-3	TGTGCCAGCAGTTACTCTGCCGGGAACACAGATACGCAGTATTTT	CASSYSAGNTDTQYF
.	13	TRBV27	.	TRBJ1-2	TGTGCCAGCAGGTTACCGGGGGGCTATGGCTACACCTTC	CASRLPGGYGYTF
TRBD1	14	TRBV6-5	.	TRBJ1-2	TGTGCCAGCAGCATAACAGGGGACAACTATGGCTACACCTTC	CASSITGDNYGYTF
.	14	TRBV28	.	TRBJ1-4	TGTGCCAGCAGTTCCCCCCCGAGGGATGAAAAACTGTTTTTT	CASSSPPRDEKLFF
.	15	TRBV7-3	.	TRBJ2-7	TGTGCCAGCAGCCAAACGGGGTGGAGCTCCTACGAGCAGTACTTC	CASSQTGWSSYEQYF
.	14	TRBV2	.	TRBJ1-3	TGTGCCAGCAGTCCCGGGAGCGATGGAAACACCATATATTTT	CASSPGSDGNTIYF
TRBD1	16	TRBV18	.	TRBJ2-7	TGTGCCAGCTCACGCCTCCGTGGGACAGGGAAAAACGAGCAGTACTTC	CASSRLRGTGKNEQYF
TRBD1	15	TRBV6-6	.	TRBJ2-1	TGTGCCAGCAGAGTTCCGACAGGGGGTCCGGATGAGCAGTTCTTC	CASRVPTGGPDEQFF
.	14	TRBV7-2	once	TRBJ2-7	TGTGCCAGCAGCTTAGGGGCAGGGTCCTACGAGCAGTACTTC	CASSLGAGSYEQYF
.	13	TRBV29-1	.	TRBJ1-2	TGCAGCGCCCGGCGGGAAGCTAACTATGGCTACACCTTC	CSARREANYGYTF
TRBD2	16	TRBV7-8	.	TRBJ2-5	TGTGCCAGCAGCCTAAATAGCGGGGCGTTCCAAGAGACCCAGTACTTC	CASSLNSGAFQETQYF
.	14	TRBV19	once	TRBJ1-1	TGTGCCAGTAGTATCTCGACAGCGAACACTGAAGCTTTCTTT	CASSISTANTEAFF
TRBD1	14	TRBV5-5	.	TRBJ1-4	TGTGCCAGCAGCTTAGGGACAGGGGGTGAAAAACTGTTTTTT	CASSLGTGGEKLFF
.	15	TRBV18	.	TRBJ1-5	TGTGCCAGCTCACCACCAGGGGTTGGCAATCAGCCCCAGCATTTT	CASSPPGVGNQPQHF
.	14	TRBV6-5	.	TRBJ1-2	TGTGCCAGCAGTAAACGGACGGCCCAGGGGGGCTACACCTTC	CASSKRTAQGGYTF
TRBD2	14	TRBV25-1	.	TRBJ2-7	TGTGCCAGCAGTGTCGCTAGCGGGAGCTACGAGCAGTACTTC	CASSVASGSYEQYF
TRBD1	15	TRBV28	.	TRBJ2-4	TGTGCCAGCAGTGACATCAGGGGGACCAAAAACATTCAGTACTTC	CASSDIRGTKNIQYF
.	14	TRBV7-6	.	TRBJ2-5	TGTGCCAGCAGCCCCGGGTCGTCCCATACGACCCAGTACTTC	CASSPGSSHTTQYF
.	17	TRBV19	.	TRBJ2-1	TGTGCCAGTAGTTCCCTCTCCGGGACTGGACCCTACAATGAGCAGTTCTTC	CASSSLSGTGPYNEQFF